These 12 T cell receptor beta chains were sequenced from one sample in a study of blood T cell repertoires in COVID-19. The repertoire was sequenced with immunoSEQ multiplex PCR; TCRdb's copy has only in-frame clones and lacks some. The sample includes about 220,000 clones, approximately 90% of them seen just once. Material for sequencing was PBMCs or T cells enriched from blood (not recorded which). Every receptor here comes from a woman in her thirties or forties with acute COVID-19.

The chain employs TRBV6-6 and TRBJ1-3, with 8 bases fitting TRBD1. Trimming took 6 bases from V and 2 from J; bases not matched to a gene: 3. The CDR3 has 14 residues. CDR1 and CDR2 (germline): MNHNY, SVGAGI (reference sequence). CDR3: CASRAGGTGNTIYF. CDR3 bases: TGTGCCAGCAGGGCAGGGGGCACTGGAAACACCATATATTTT.

The chain joins TRBV5-4 to TRBJ1-1; weak D call: TRBD1 (5 bases). Deletions cut 4 bases from V and 5 bases from J, with 9 bases between. CDR1 SGHNT and CDR2 YYREEE come from the germline V gene (reference sequence). The CDR3 runs to 12 residues. DNA for the CDR3: TGTGCCAGCAGCCGGCAGGGAACTGAAGCTTTCTTT. This encodes CASSRQGTEAFF.

The J gene is TRBJ2-2, the V gene TRBV7-2; D possibly corresponds to TRBD1 (6 bases). This CDR3 is built from 12 residues. The germline CDR1 and CDR2 sequences are SGHTA and FQGNSA. V was pared by 5 bases and J by 7 bases, with 8 bases between. The CDR3 DNA sequence: TGTGCCAGCAGCCAGGGGATCGGGGAGCTGTTTTTT. This translates into CASSQGIGELFF.

This chain links TRBV6-5 with TRBJ1-1, with 7 bases identical to TRBD1. The CDR3 sequence is 14 residues long. Germline assignment: CDR1 MNHEY and CDR2 SVGAGI. V lost 7 bases and J lost 6; bases outside the gene matches: 11. This CDR3 is CASTPTGYFAEAFF. The CDR3 bases are TGTGCCAGCACCCCGACAGGGTATTTCGCTGAAGCTTTCTTT.

V and J are TRBV30 and TRBJ1-2, with 7 bases matching TRBD1. The germline V gene has CDR1 GTSNPN and CDR2 SVGIG (reference sequence). Trimming cost V 3 bases and J 8 bases; bases outside gene matches: 12. There are 14 residues in the CDR3. The CDR3 region is CAWRPNRGTYGYTF. The CDR3 DNA sequence: TGTGCCTGGAGACCTAACAGGGGAACATACGGCTACACCTTC.

This clone was counted once. The chain joins TRBV4-3 to TRBJ2-3; a weak D match, TRBD1 (6 bases). The CDR3 sequence is 14 residues long. Per the germline V gene, CDR1 is LGHNA and CDR2 is YSLEER. V lost 8 bases to trimming and J lost 0 bases, with 12 bases between them. CDR3 nucleotide sequence: TGCGCCAGCGGCCTCGGACAGAGCACAGATACGCAGTATTTT. It translates to CASGLGQSTDTQYF.

This chain uses TRBV7-8 with TRBJ2-7, with unresolved D. Germline assignment: CDR1 SGHVS and CDR2 FQNEAQ. The CDR3 runs 16 residues. The CDR3 is CASSHPAQVGSNEQYV. As DNA, the CDR3 is TGTGCCAGCAGCCACCCCGCCCAGGTAGGCTCCAACGAGCAGTACGTC.

This clone was seen more than once but under ten times. The chain combines TRBV7-8 with TRBJ2-7, with no clear D. The CDR3 is 14 residues long. CDR1 SGHVS and CDR2 FQNEAQ come from the germline V gene. V lost 1 base and J lost 2, with 9 bases in between. In nucleotides, the CDR3 is TGTGCCAGCAGCTTAGTAGCCCTAGCCTACGAGCAGTACTTC. Its translation is CASSLVALAYEQYF.

The chain uses TRBV4-3 and TRBJ2-1; 10 positions match TRBD2. Germline loops: CDR1 LGHNA, CDR2 YSLEER. The length of the CDR3 is 15 residues. The V segment lost 1 base and the J segment 10 bases; nucleotides outside the gene matches: 7. CDR3 residues: CASSQALAGAEEQFF. CDR3 nucleotides: TGCGCCAGCAGCCAAGCTCTAGCGGGAGCCGAGGAGCAGTTCTTC.

This clone has just one count. This chain joins TRBV10-3 and TRBJ2-3; 10 nucleotides align to TRBD2. The CDR3 length is 15 residues. In germline, CDR1 is ENHRY, CDR2 SYGVKD. Germline trimming cut 7 bases from V and 1 base from J; bases unmatched to any gene: 5. The CDR3 loop reads CAITKSGGGTDTQYF. CDR3 bases: TGTGCCATCACCAAAAGCGGGGGGGGCACAGATACGCAGTATTTT.

The chain is built from TRBV7-2 and TRBJ1-1; 7 nucleotides align to TRBD1. Germline V lookup: CDR1 SGHTA, CDR2 FQGNSA. V shed 3 bases and J 4 bases; nucleotides not matched to a gene: 5. CDR3 length: 14 amino acids. The CDR3 nucleotides are TGTGCCAGCAGCTTCTCAGACAGGGCCACTGAAGCTTTCTTT. Its translation is CASSFSDRATEAFF. The variable domain in full, completed from reference TRBV7-2 and TRBJ1-1, reads GAGVSQSPSNKVTEKGKDVELRCDPISGHTALYWYRQSLGQGLEFLIYFQGNSAPDKSGLPSDRFSAERTGGSVSTLTIQRTQQEDSAVYLCASSFSDRATEAFFGQGTRLTVV.

A remark on this clone: The identical CDR3 is also encoded by other nucleotide sequences in the sample. V usage is TRBV30 and J usage is TRBJ1-1; D might be TRBD1 (6 bases). There are 13 residues in the CDR3. The germline V gene has CDR1 GTSNPN and CDR2 SVGIG (reference sequence). Trimming pared 4 bases from V and 1 base from J, leaving 10 bases between. CDR3 residues: CAWTQGPNTEAFF. In DNA form, the CDR3 reads TGTGCCTGGACACAGGGACCGAACACTGAAGCTTTCTTT.